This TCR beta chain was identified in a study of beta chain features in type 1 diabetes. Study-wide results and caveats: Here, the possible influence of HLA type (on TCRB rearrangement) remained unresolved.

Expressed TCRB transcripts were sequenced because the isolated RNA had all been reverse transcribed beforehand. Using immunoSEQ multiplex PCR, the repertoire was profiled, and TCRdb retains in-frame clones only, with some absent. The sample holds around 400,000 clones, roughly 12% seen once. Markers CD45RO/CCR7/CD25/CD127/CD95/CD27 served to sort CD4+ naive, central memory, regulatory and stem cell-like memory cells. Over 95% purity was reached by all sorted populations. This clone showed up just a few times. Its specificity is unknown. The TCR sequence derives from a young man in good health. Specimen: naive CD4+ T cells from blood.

The CDR3 protein is CAWSNSGEHSYNEQFF. CDR3 sequence (DNA): TGTGCCTGGAGTAACTCAGGGGAACACTCCTACAATGAGCAGTTCTTC. The chain employs TRBV30 and TRBJ2-1, with D possibly being TRBD1 (6 bases). Per the germline V gene, CDR1 is GTSNPN and CDR2 is SVGIG (reference sequence). The CDR3 is made up of 16 amino acids. V lost 2 bases to trimming and J lost 0 bases, with 14 bases between them.